These T cell receptor beta chains were read from a single sample in a study of PD-1 blockade in mismatch repair-deficient tumors. Sequencing was performed with immunoSEQ multiplex PCR; in TCRdb, only in-frame clones are kept and a portion is missing. The sample lists about 120,000 clones; 88% were seen once. Specimen: peripheral blood, collected approximately 72 weeks after starting pembrolizumab. The receptors here all came from an adult with mismatch repair-deficient cancer. Both conserved end residues are part of each CDR3. A D gene is named only where the DNA matches it firmly. Rows give clone size only sometimes, using once, few, many, or a class for an expanded clone.

clone_size: few; j_call: TRBJ2-7; d_call: NA; v_call: TRBV15; cdr3_nt: TGTGCCACCAGCCCCCACCCCGGGCCCCGGTCCTACGAGCAGTACTTC; cdr3_aa: CATSPHPGPRSYEQYF
clone_size: NA; j_call: TRBJ2-2; d_call: NA; v_call: TRBV4-1; cdr3_nt: TGCGCCAGCAGCAGGCCGGGGGTCACCGGGGAGCTGTTTTTT; cdr3_aa: CASSRPGVTGELFF
clone_size: NA; j_call: TRBJ2-7; d_call: NA; v_call: TRBV21-1; cdr3_nt: TGTGCCAGCAGCAACTACGAGCAGTACTTC; cdr3_aa: CASSNYEQYF
clone_size: once; j_call: TRBJ2-5; d_call: TRBD1; v_call: TRBV2; cdr3_nt: TGTGCCAGCAGTGACCCAGGGGGCGAAGAGACCCAGTACTTC; cdr3_aa: CASSDPGGEETQYF
clone_size: NA; j_call: TRBJ1-5; d_call: TRBD1; v_call: TRBV15; cdr3_nt: TGTGCCACCAGCAGAGATCGAAGGGGGGCCGCGGACAGGGACAATCAGCCCCAGCATTTT; cdr3_aa: CATSRDRRGAADRDNQPQHF
clone_size: NA; j_call: TRBJ2-7; d_call: NA; v_call: TRBV5-1; cdr3_nt: TGCGCCAGCAGCTATCTTGGGGACCTATCCTCGGCAGCTAGCTCCTACGAGCAGTACTTC; cdr3_aa: CASSYLGDLSSAASSYEQYF
clone_size: NA; j_call: TRBJ2-2; d_call: TRBD1; v_call: TRBV6-5; cdr3_nt: TGTGCCAGCAAGGGGGCTACCGGGGAGCTGTTTTTT; cdr3_aa: CASKGATGELFF
clone_size: NA; j_call: TRBJ1-5; d_call: NA; v_call: TRBV6-1; cdr3_nt: TGTGCCAGCAGTGAATTGGGAAGCCAGCCCCAGCATTTT; cdr3_aa: CASSELGSQPQHF
clone_size: NA; j_call: TRBJ1-3; d_call: NA; v_call: TRBV30; cdr3_nt: TGTGCCTGGAGGAGACCCGTCTTCTCTGGAAACACCATATATTTT; cdr3_aa: CAWRRPVFSGNTIYF
clone_size: once; j_call: TRBJ2-5; d_call: TRBD2; v_call: TRBV5-1; cdr3_nt: TGCGCCAGCAGCTCAGCACTACCTAGCGGCCGACCGGAAGAGACCCAGTACTTC; cdr3_aa: CASSSALPSGRPEETQYF
clone_size: NA; j_call: TRBJ2-1; d_call: TRBD2; v_call: TRBV27; cdr3_nt: TGTGCCAGCAGTTTAAGCGGGAGGATCGATGAGCAGTTCTTC; cdr3_aa: CASSLSGRIDEQFF
clone_size: few; j_call: TRBJ2-5; d_call: NA; v_call: TRBV7-9; cdr3_nt: TGTGCCAGCAGCTTAGTAGCCCCAGGGGGGGGCCAGTACTTC; cdr3_aa: CASSLVAPGGGQYF
clone_size: NA; j_call: TRBJ1-4; d_call: NA; v_call: TRBV27; cdr3_nt: TGTGCCAGCAGTTTATCCGGGTACGGGAATGAAAAACTGTTTTTT; cdr3_aa: CASSLSGYGNEKLFF
clone_size: NA; j_call: TRBJ1-5; d_call: TRBD1; v_call: TRBV10-3; cdr3_nt: TGTGCCATCAGTGATAGACAGGGCGATCAGCCCCAGCATTTT; cdr3_aa: CAISDRQGDQPQHF
clone_size: NA; j_call: TRBJ2-2; d_call: NA; v_call: TRBV4-1; cdr3_nt: TGCGCCAGCAGCCAAGAGGGGGACGACACTTGGAACACCGGGGAGCTGTTTTTT; cdr3_aa: CASSQEGDDTWNTGELFF
clone_size: NA; j_call: TRBJ1-2; d_call: TRBD1; v_call: TRBV10-2; cdr3_nt: TGCGCCAGCAGTGTTACAGGGGTTAACTATGGCTACACCTTC; cdr3_aa: CASSVTGVNYGYTF
clone_size: NA; j_call: TRBJ2-7; d_call: TRBD1; v_call: TRBV18; cdr3_nt: TGTGCCAGCTCACCCTCGGACAGGGCAAGAGGAGAGCAGTACTTC; cdr3_aa: CASSPSDRARGEQYF
clone_size: NA; j_call: TRBJ1-2; d_call: NA; v_call: TRBV2; cdr3_nt: TGTGCCAGCAGTGGGCAGGGGTTTGGTGATGGCTACACCTTC; cdr3_aa: CASSGQGFGDGYTF
clone_size: NA; j_call: TRBJ2-7; d_call: TRBD1; v_call: TRBV11-3; cdr3_nt: TGTGCCAGCAGCCGCTATGGAAGGGACAGGGTCTACGAGCAGTACTTC; cdr3_aa: CASSRYGRDRVYEQYF
clone_size: NA; j_call: TRBJ2-7; d_call: TRBD1; v_call: TRBV9; cdr3_nt: TGTGCCAGCAGCCTCCGGGACAGCTCCTACGAGCAGTACTTC; cdr3_aa: CASSLRDSSYEQYF
clone_size: NA; j_call: TRBJ1-2; d_call: NA; v_call: TRBV5-8; cdr3_nt: TGTGCCAGCAGCTTGTTTTACAGTAATCATGGCTACACCTTC; cdr3_aa: CASSLFYSNHGYTF
clone_size: NA; j_call: TRBJ2-5; d_call: NA; v_call: TRBV7-9; cdr3_nt: TGTGCCAGCAGCCAGGCGCGGACGGCGGAGACCCAGTACTTC; cdr3_aa: CASSQARTAETQYF
clone_size: NA; j_call: TRBJ1-1; d_call: NA; v_call: TRBV28; cdr3_nt: TGTGCCAGCAGTTTTACGGGTGGGGTGAACACTGAAGCTTTCTTT; cdr3_aa: CASSFTGGVNTEAFF
clone_size: NA; j_call: TRBJ1-5; d_call: TRBD1; v_call: TRBV5-8; cdr3_nt: TGTGCCAGCAGCACTACAGGGGAGGTAGATCAGCCCCAGCATTTT; cdr3_aa: CASSTTGEVDQPQHF
clone_size: NA; j_call: TRBJ1-3; d_call: TRBD1; v_call: TRBV28; cdr3_nt: TGTGCCAGCAGTTTAAACCCCCCCGGGACAGGCAATCGACTTGGAAACACCATATATTTT; cdr3_aa: CASSLNPPGTGNRLGNTIYF
clone_size: NA; j_call: TRBJ2-7; d_call: TRBD2; v_call: TRBV19; cdr3_nt: TGTGCCTCCACACAAACTAGCGGGACCTACGAGCAGTACTTC; cdr3_aa: CASTQTSGTYEQYF
clone_size: once; j_call: TRBJ2-5; d_call: TRBD2; v_call: TRBV7-8; cdr3_nt: TGTGCCAGCAGCCCCCCTGCTAGCGGGAGGGTTATTTACTTC; cdr3_aa: CASSPPASGRVIYF
clone_size: NA; j_call: TRBJ1-2; d_call: TRBD1; v_call: TRBV6-5; cdr3_nt: TGTGCCAGCAGTTATCAGGACAGGGGACGCTATGGCTACACCTTC; cdr3_aa: CASSYQDRGRYGYTF
clone_size: NA; j_call: TRBJ2-7; d_call: NA; v_call: TRBV9; cdr3_nt: TGTGCCAGCAGCCCGGCAATCGGGAGTTCCTACGAGCAGTACTTC; cdr3_aa: CASSPAIGSSYEQYF
clone_size: once; j_call: TRBJ2-3; d_call: TRBD1; v_call: TRBV29-1; cdr3_nt: TGCAGCGCATGGACAGGGGTCCACACAGATACGCAGTATTTT; cdr3_aa: CSAWTGVHTDTQYF
clone_size: NA; j_call: TRBJ2-7; d_call: NA; v_call: TRBV28; cdr3_nt: TGTGCCAGCAGTTTACTTGGGACAGTGGGGGGGTACGGATCGGAGTACTTC; cdr3_aa: CASSLLGTVGGYGSEYF
clone_size: NA; j_call: TRBJ1-5; d_call: TRBD1; v_call: TRBV4-1; cdr3_nt: TGCGCCAGCAGCCACCAAGGACAGGGGGACAATCAGCCCCAGCATTTT; cdr3_aa: CASSHQGQGDNQPQHF
clone_size: NA; j_call: TRBJ2-7; d_call: NA; v_call: TRBV19; cdr3_nt: TGTGCCAGTAGTATAGATCCCCTAGCCACCTACGAGCAGTACTTC; cdr3_aa: CASSIDPLATYEQYF
clone_size: few; j_call: TRBJ2-2; d_call: NA; v_call: TRBV7-9; cdr3_nt: TGTGCCAGCAGCATTGGGGGCGGGGAGCTGTTTTTT; cdr3_aa: CASSIGGGELFF
clone_size: NA; j_call: TRBJ1-2; d_call: NA; v_call: TRBV30; cdr3_nt: TGTGTCTGGCACTTCGAAAACTATGGCTACACCTTC; cdr3_aa: CVWHFENYGYTF
clone_size: NA; j_call: TRBJ1-2; d_call: NA; v_call: TRBV5-1; cdr3_nt: TGCGCCAGCAGCCCGGCCCGGCGGGCTAACTATGGCTACACCTTC; cdr3_aa: CASSPARRANYGYTF
clone_size: NA; j_call: TRBJ2-5; d_call: NA; v_call: TRBV28; cdr3_nt: TGTGCCAGCAGTCTCAGACTAACGGTCCAAGGGGAGACCCAGTACTTC; cdr3_aa: CASSLRLTVQGETQYF
clone_size: NA; j_call: TRBJ2-1; d_call: TRBD1; v_call: TRBV27; cdr3_nt: TGTGCCAGCAGAACCGGGACAGGTAAACTCAATGAGCAGTTCTTC; cdr3_aa: CASRTGTGKLNEQFF
clone_size: few; j_call: TRBJ2-7; d_call: TRBD1; v_call: TRBV4-2; cdr3_nt: TGTGCCAGCAGCGCCCGGGACAGGAGCTCCTCCGAGCAGTACTTC; cdr3_aa: CASSARDRSSSEQYF